This TCR beta chain was observed in a study of CD8 T cells in ankylosing spondylitis. The V gene lost 5 bases and the J gene lost 4 bases, with 14 bases spanning the gap. This CDR3 comprises 13 residues. From germline, CDR1 is SQVTM and CDR2 ANQGSEA. In this sample, this clonotype turned up a few times. TCRdb re-called the 5' RACE reads through MiXCR, storing one row per CDR3 protein. The repertoire consists of fewer than 250,000 distinct CDR3 sequences, with roughly a tenth occurring once and the leading ten covering about a fifth. The chain links TRBV29-1 to TRBJ2-5; no firm D call. The sample comprised blood, either unsorted or a sorted T cell fraction (not recorded which). The sequence was obtained from a male donor with ankylosing spondylitis or in good health (not recorded which). The CDR3 sequence: CSVKGRFPETQYF. In DNA form, the CDR3 reads TGCAGCGTTAAGGGCAGGTTCCCAGAGACCCAGTACTTC.